This TCR beta chain was sequenced during a study of blood T cell repertoires in COVID-19. Germline V lookup: CDR1 SGHTA, CDR2 FQGNSA. V lost 2 bases and J 5 bases, leaving 14 bases between the germline ends. The CDR3 contains 15 residues. How the authors handled the data: Using reference gene primer amplification, nucleated cell counts were estimated. Assay: immunoSEQ multiplex PCR; the TCRdb copy retains only in-frame clones and omits some. V and J calls and clone size follow that table, whereas D and trimming were derived from the DNA. Of some 200,000 clones in the sample, about 88% were seen once. Those enrolled in Seattle joined during active infection and were followed longitudinally afterward.

The sequence came from a middle-aged man with COVID-19, enrolled during active disease. Sequenced input: peripheral blood. J is TRBJ2-3 and V is TRBV7-2; tentative D call: TRBD2 (6 bases). CDR3 nucleotides: TGTGCCAGCAGCTTACTTCCGGGAGTGATAGATACGCAGTATTTT. It is translated as CASSLLPGVIDTQYF.